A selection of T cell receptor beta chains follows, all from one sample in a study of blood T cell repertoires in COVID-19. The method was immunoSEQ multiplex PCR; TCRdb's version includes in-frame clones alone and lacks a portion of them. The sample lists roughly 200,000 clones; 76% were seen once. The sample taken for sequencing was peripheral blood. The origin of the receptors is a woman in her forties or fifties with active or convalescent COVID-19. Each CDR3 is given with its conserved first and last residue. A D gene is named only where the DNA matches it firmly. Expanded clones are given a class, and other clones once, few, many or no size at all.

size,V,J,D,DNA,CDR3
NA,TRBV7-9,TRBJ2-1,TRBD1,TGTGCCAGCAGCTTAGGACGGACAGGGAACGACAATGAGCAGTTCTTC,CASSLGRTGNDNEQFF
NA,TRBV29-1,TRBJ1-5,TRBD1,TGCAGCGTGGGACAGGGAGGGGGCAATCAGCCCCAGCATTTT,CSVGQGGGNQPQHF
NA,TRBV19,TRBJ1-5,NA,TGTGCCAGTACCATGGGGGCTGCTCAGCCCCAGCATTTT,CASTMGAAQPQHF
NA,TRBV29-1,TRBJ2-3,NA,TGCAGCGTGGATACCTACAGGGACGGCACAGATACGCAGTATTTT,CSVDTYRDGTDTQYF
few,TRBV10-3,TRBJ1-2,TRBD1,TGTGCCATCAGCCCCACAGGGGTCTCTGGCTACACCTTC,CAISPTGVSGYTF
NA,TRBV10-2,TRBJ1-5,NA,TGCGCCAACTCGAGGAAAGATCAGCCCCAGCATTTT,CANSRKDQPQHF
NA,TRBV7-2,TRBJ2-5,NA,TGTGCCAGCAGAGTAGCGCGCAACCAAGAGACCCAGTACTTC,CASRVARNQETQYF
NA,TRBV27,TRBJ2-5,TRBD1,TGTGCCAGCAGTAAGGACAGGGGGCAAGAGACCCAGTACTTC,CASSKDRGQETQYF
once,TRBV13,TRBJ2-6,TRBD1,TGTGCCAGCAGCTTAGACAGGGGGACCTACTCTGGGGCCAACGTCCTGACTTTC,CASSLDRGTYSGANVLTF
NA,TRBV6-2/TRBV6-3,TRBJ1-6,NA,TGTGCCAGCAGCCCTTCCCGCCGACAGGTCTATAATTCACCCCTCCACTTT,CASSPSRRQVYNSPLHF
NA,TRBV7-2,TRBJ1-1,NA,TGTGCCAGCAGCTTAGGTCGGAACACTGAAGCTTTCTTT,CASSLGRNTEAFF
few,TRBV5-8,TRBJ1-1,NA,TGTGCCAGCCCTCAGATCACGGGACTGTTGAACACTGAAGCTTTCTTT,CASPQITGLLNTEAFF
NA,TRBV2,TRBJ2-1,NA,TGTGCCAGCAGTGCGGTAGCCAATGAGCAGTTCTTC,CASSAVANEQFF
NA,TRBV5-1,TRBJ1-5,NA,TGCGCCAGCAGCTTGGGGCGGGAACAGCCCCAGCATTTT,CASSLGREQPQHF
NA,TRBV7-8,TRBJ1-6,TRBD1,TGTGCCAGCAGTCATCTCGGACAGGGGTCAAATTCACCCCTCCACTTT,CASSHLGQGSNSPLHF
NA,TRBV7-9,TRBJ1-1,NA,TGTGCCAGCAGCTTTGTGTCAGGAAGGGGTTCGACTGAAGCTTTCTTT,CASSFVSGRGSTEAFF
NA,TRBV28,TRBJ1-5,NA,TGTGCCAGCAGTTTATCGGGAGGAGAGCAGCCCCAGCATTTT,CASSLSGGEQPQHF
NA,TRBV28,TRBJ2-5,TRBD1,TGTGCCAGCGCTCGGGGACAGGGGTACCAAGAGACCCAGTACTTC,CASARGQGYQETQYF
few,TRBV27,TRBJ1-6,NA,TGTGCCAGCAGTCGATGGGCCTCTCCCGCCGAGTATAATTCACCCCTCCACTTT,CASSRWASPAEYNSPLHF
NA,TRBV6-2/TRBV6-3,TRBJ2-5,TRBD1,TGTGCCAGCAGTACCGGACAGGGCAGCGACCAAGAGACCCAGTACTTC,CASSTGQGSDQETQYF
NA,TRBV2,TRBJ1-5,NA,TGTGCCAGCAGGCGTGAGAGCAATCAGCCCCAGCATTTT,CASRRESNQPQHF
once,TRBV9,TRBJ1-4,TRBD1,TGTGCCAGCAGCGTATCCCCACAGGGGAGTAATGAAAAACTGTTTTTT,CASSVSPQGSNEKLFF
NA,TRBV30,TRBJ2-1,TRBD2,TGTGCCTGGAGGAGTCTGACTAGCGGGTACTACAATGAGCAGTTCTTC,CAWRSLTSGYYNEQFF
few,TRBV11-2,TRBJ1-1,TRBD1,TGTGCCAGCAGCTTAGTAAGGGGACAGGGGGCCTCTGAAGCTTTCTTT,CASSLVRGQGASEAFF
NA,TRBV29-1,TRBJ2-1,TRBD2,TGCAGCGTTGATCCGGGTCTAGCGGGAGAATGGTACAATGAGCAGTTCTTC,CSVDPGLAGEWYNEQFF
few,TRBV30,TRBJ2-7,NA,TGTGCCTGGAGCAGACCCGGGGTGACACGGGCCTACGAGCAGTACTTC,CAWSRPGVTRAYEQYF
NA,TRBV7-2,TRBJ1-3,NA,TGTGCCAGCAGCTTAATGCCGGGAACCTCTGGAAACACCATATATTTT,CASSLMPGTSGNTIYF
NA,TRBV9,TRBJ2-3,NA,TGTGCCAGCAGCGTAGGGGCTTTCTCGGATACGCAGTATTTT,CASSVGAFSDTQYF
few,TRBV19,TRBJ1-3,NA,TGTGCCAGTCAATTGAGGGTCGGGAACACCATATATTTT,CASQLRVGNTIYF
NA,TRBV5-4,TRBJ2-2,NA,TGTGCCAGCAGGTCGGAGTACACCGGGGAGCTGTTTTTT,CASRSEYTGELFF
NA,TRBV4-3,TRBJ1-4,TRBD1,TGCGCCAGCAGCCATACCGGGACAGGCGAGGAAAAACTGTTTTTT,CASSHTGTGEEKLFF
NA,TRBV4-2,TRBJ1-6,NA,TGTGCCAGCAGCCAAGACCCCCGGGTCAATAATTCACCCCTCCACTTT,CASSQDPRVNNSPLHF
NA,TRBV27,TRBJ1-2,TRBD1,TGTGCCAGCAGTTCGACAGGGTATGGCTACACCTTC,CASSSTGYGYTF
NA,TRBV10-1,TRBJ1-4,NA,TGCGCCAGCAGTGAGTCTAGGGATAGCGGTGAAAAACTGTTTTTT,CASSESRDSGEKLFF
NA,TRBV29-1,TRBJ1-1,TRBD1,TGCAGCGTACTGGGACAGATGAACACTGAAGCTTTCTTT,CSVLGQMNTEAFF
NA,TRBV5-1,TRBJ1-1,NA,TGCGCCAGCAGCTTGAAGGGGGACACTGAAGCTTTCTTT,CASSLKGDTEAFF
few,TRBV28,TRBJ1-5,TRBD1,TGTGCCAGCAGTTTCCCAGGGGGAGGTATTCAGCCCCAGCATTTT,CASSFPGGGIQPQHF
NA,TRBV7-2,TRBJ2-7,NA,TGTGCCAGCAGCTTATTCCGCGCCCTCTACGAGCAGTACTTC,CASSLFRALYEQYF
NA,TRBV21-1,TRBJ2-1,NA,TGTGCCAGCAGCAAAGTCCGGGGGAGGGCCGACAATGAGCAGTTCTTC,CASSKVRGRADNEQFF
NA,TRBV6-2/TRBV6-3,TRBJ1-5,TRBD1,TGTGCCAGCAGCATTACAGGGGGCAATCAGCCCCAGCATTTT,CASSITGGNQPQHF
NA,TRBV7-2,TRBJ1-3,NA,TGTGCCAGCAGCTCCTGGGCAGCCAGATCTGGAAACACCATATATTTT,CASSSWAARSGNTIYF